The rows below give T cell receptor beta chains drawn from one sample of a study of PD-1 blockade in classical Hodgkin lymphoma. Clones were read by immunoSEQ multiplex PCR, and TCRdb kept only the in-frame ones, dropping some. The sample has 90,000 or so clones, around 78% seen once; the top ten hold over 7.5%. Sequenced here: peripheral blood mononuclear cells (PBMCs), sampled before the fourth cycle of nivolumab. The receptors originated from a human donor with classical Hodgkin lymphoma. CDR3s include the opening cysteine and the closing phenylalanine or tryptophan. D genes are given only for firm matches. For some rows the clone size is stated as once, few or many, or as a class when expanded; others skip it.

TRBJ1-1 | . | . | TRBV28 | 15 | CASSYGGGRATEAFF | TGTGCCAGCTCATATGGGGGGGGCAGGGCAACTGAAGCTTTCTTT
TRBJ2-3 | many | . | TRBV6-5 | 15 | CASSYSGGGTDTQYF | TGTGCCAGCAGTTACTCGGGCGGGGGCACAGATACGCAGTATTTT
TRBJ2-2 | . | . | TRBV15 | 18 | CATSREVAGTANTGELFF | TGTGCCACCAGCAGAGAGGTCGCCGGGACCGCGAACACCGGGGAGCTGTTTTTT
TRBJ2-3 | . | TRBD2 | TRBV18 | 17 | CASSPRSGTKLTDTQYF | TGTGCCAGCTCACCACGTAGCGGGACGAAACTCACAGATACGCAGTATTTT
TRBJ2-5 | . | TRBD2 | TRBV10-1 | 16 | CASSDPMTSGGETQYF | TGCGCCAGCAGTGACCCGATGACTAGCGGGGGAGAGACCCAGTACTTC
TRBJ1-3 | . | . | TRBV7-2 | 14 | CASSSWTPGNTIYF | TGTGCCAGCAGCTCCTGGACTCCTGGAAACACCATATATTTT
TRBJ1-6 | . | . | TRBV12-5 | 16 | CASGLVLSALVSTLHF | TGTGCTAGTGGTTTGGTACTATCAGCCTTGGTTAGCACCCTCCACTTT
TRBJ2-1 | . | . | TRBV5-1 | 18 | CASSLGWLQDSALNEQFF | TGCGCCAGCAGCTTGGGGTGGTTACAGGACAGCGCGCTCAATGAGCAGTTCTTC
TRBJ1-2 | . | . | TRBV29-1 | 13 | CSVGGTSNYGYTF | TGCAGCGTTGGGGGGACATCTAACTATGGCTACACCTTC
TRBJ2-3 | . | TRBD1 | TRBV7-9 | 16 | CASSFRTGYYTDTQYF | TGTGCCAGCAGCTTTAGGACAGGGTATTACACAGATACGCAGTATTTT
TRBJ2-5 | . | . | TRBV4-3 | 18 | CASSQDWTSIGRGETQYF | TGCGCCAGCAGCCAAGATTGGACCTCCATCGGCCGGGGAGAGACCCAGTACTTC
TRBJ2-3 | few | . | TRBV5-1 | 16 | CASTTSPGLGSDTQYF | TGCGCCAGCACCACATCACCGGGACTGGGGTCAGATACGCAGTATTTT
TRBJ2-5 | once | . | TRBV9 | 15 | CASSVAWGVQETQYF | TGTGCCAGCAGCGTAGCTTGGGGGGTCCAAGAGACCCAGTACTTC
TRBJ2-5 | few | TRBD1 | TRBV7-2 | 16 | CASSFVGTGLQETQYF | TGTGCCAGCAGCTTTGTCGGGACAGGCTTACAAGAGACCCAGTACTTC
TRBJ1-2 | few | TRBD1 | TRBV6-6 | 13 | CASSPDRVYGYTF | TGTGCCAGCAGTCCCGACAGGGTCTATGGCTACACCTTC
TRBJ2-1 | . | TRBD2 | TRBV13 | 14 | CASSPLAGDNEQFF | TGTGCCAGCAGCCCCCTAGCGGGGGACAATGAGCAGTTCTTC
TRBJ2-7 | . | TRBD1 | TRBV7-6 | 14 | CASSPSQGVYEQYF | TGTGCCAGCAGCCCCAGCCAGGGGGTTTACGAGCAGTACTTC